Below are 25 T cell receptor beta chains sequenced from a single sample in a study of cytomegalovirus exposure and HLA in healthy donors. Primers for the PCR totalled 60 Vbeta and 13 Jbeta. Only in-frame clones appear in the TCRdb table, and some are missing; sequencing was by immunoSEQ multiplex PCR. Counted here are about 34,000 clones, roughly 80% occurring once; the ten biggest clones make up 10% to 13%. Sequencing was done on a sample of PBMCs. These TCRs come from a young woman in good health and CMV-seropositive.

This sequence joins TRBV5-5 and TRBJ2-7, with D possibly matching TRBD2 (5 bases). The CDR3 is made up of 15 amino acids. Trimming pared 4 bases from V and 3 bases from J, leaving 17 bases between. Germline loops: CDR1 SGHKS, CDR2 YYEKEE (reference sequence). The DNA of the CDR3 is TGTGCCAGCAGCGTGACTGCGGCGGACTTCTACGAGCAGTACTTC. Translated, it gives CASSVTAADFYEQYF.

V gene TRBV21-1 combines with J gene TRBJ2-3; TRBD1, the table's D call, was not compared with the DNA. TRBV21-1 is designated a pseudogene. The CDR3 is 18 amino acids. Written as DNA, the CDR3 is TGTGCCAGCAGCAAAGAGTCGCTGGGGCAGGGGGCGGCAGATACGCAGTATTTT. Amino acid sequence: CASSKESLGQGAADTQYF.

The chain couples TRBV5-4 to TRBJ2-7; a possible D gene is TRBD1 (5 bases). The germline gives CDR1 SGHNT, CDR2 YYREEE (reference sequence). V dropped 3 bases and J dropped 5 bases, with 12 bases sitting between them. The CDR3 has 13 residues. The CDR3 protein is CASSYSGRHEQYF. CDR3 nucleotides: TGTGCCAGCAGCTATTCAGGGCGGCACGAGCAGTACTTC.

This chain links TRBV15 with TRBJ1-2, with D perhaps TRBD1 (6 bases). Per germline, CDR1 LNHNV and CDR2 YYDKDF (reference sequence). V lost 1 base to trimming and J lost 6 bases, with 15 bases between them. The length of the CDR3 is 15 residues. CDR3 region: CATSRGGRSGDGYTF. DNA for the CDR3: TGTGCCACCAGCAGAGGGGGTCGGTCAGGGGATGGCTACACCTTC.

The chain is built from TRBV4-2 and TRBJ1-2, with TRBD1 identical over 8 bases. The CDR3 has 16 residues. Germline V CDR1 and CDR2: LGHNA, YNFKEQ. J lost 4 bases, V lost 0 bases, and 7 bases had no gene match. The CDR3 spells CASSQETGQATYGYTF. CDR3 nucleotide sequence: TGTGCCAGCAGCCAAGAAACGGGACAGGCAACCTATGGCTACACCTTC.

The CDR3 is CAWSAVRANYGYTF. CDR3 coding DNA: TGTGCCTGGAGTGCGGTAAGAGCTAACTATGGCTACACCTTC. V usage is TRBV30 and J usage is TRBJ1-2; D is ambiguous. Trimming cost V 1 base and J 0 bases, with 9 bases left between them. Germline CDR1 reads GTSNPN; CDR2 reads SVGIG (reference sequence). The CDR3 is 14 residues long.

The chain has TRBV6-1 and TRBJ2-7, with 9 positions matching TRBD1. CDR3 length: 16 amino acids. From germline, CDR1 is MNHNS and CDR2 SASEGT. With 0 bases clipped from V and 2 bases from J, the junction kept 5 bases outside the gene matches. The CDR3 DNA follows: TGTGCCAGCAGTGAAGCGACAGGGGGGGGCCCCTACGAGCAGTACTTC. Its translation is CASSEATGGGPYEQYF.

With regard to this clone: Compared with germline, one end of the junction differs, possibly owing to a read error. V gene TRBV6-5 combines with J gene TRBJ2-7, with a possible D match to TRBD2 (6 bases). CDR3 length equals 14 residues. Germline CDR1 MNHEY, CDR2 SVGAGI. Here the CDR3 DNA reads TGTGCCAGCAGACCTGAGACAGATTCTACGAGGAGGGACTTC. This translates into CASRPETDSTRRDF.

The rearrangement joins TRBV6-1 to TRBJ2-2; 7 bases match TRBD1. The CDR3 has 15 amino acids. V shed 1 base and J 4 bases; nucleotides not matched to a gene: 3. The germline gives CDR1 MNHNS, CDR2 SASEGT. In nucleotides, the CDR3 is TGTGCCAGCAGTGAAGACAGGGGTGGCACCGGGGAGCTGTTTTTT. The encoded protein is CASSEDRGGTGELFF.

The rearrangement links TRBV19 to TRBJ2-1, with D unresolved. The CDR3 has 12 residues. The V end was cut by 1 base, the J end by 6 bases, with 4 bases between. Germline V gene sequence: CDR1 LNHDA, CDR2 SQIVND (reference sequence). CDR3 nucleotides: TGTGCCAGTAGTATAGGGCTCAATGAGCAGTTCTTC. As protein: CASSIGLNEQFF.

As DNA, the CDR3 is TGTGCCAGCAAAACACTGGGAGGGGACTACGAGCAGTACTTC. Residues: CASKTLGGDYEQYF. V is TRBV6-5 and J is TRBJ2-7; 7 bases are shared with TRBD2. The germline gives CDR1 MNHEY, CDR2 SVGAGI. CDR3 length: 14 residues. V lost 7 bases and J lost 3; bases outside the gene matches: 9.

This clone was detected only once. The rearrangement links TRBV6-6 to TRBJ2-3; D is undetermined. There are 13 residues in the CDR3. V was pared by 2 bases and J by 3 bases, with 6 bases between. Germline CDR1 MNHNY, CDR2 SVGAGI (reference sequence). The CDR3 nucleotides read TGTGCCAGCAGTTACGCGGAAACAGATACGCAGTATTTT. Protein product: CASSYAETDTQYF.

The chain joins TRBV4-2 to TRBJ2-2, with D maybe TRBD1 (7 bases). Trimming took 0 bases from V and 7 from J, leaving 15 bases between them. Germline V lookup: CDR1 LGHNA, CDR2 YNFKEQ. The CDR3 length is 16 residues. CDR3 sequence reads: CASSQDSTGRGGELFF. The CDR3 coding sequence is TGTGCCAGCAGCCAAGATTCGACAGGGCGGGGCGGGGAGCTGTTTTTT.

This CDR3 reads CASSLVASYNEQFF. CDR3 coding DNA: TGTGCCAGCAGTTTAGTTGCCAGTTACAATGAGCAGTTCTTC. The chain has TRBV28 and TRBJ2-1; D not certain. From germline, CDR1 is MDHEN and CDR2 SYDVKM. V was clipped by 2 bases and J by 4 bases, with 9 bases between them. The CDR3 contains 14 residues.

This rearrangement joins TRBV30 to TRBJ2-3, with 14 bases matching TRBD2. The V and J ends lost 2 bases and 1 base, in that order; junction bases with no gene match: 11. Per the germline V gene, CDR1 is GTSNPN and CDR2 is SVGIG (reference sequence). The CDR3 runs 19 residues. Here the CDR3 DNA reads TGTGCCTGGAGTAGAATTGGGGGGACTAGCGGGAGAGGCACAGATACGCAGTATTTT. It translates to CAWSRIGGTSGRGTDTQYF.

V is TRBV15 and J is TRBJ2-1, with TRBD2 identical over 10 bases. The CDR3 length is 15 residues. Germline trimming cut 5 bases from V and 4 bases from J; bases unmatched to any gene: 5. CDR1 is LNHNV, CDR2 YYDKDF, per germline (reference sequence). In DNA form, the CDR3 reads TGTGCCACCAGCGGGGGACTAGCGTTATACAATGAGCAGTTCTTC. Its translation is CATSGGLALYNEQFF.

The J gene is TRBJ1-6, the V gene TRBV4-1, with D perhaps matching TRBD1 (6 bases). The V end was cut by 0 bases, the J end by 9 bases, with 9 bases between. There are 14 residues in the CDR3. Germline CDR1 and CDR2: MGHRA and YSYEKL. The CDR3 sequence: CASSQDPGVSPLHF. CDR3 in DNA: TGCGCCAGCAGCCAAGACCCAGGGGTTTCACCCCTCCACTTT.

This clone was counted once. CDR3 coding DNA: TGTGCCAGCAGAGGTAGCTGGAACACTGAAGCTTTCTTT. Its translation is CASRGSWNTEAFF. The chain joins TRBV25-1 to TRBJ1-1; D gene ambiguous. Germline V lookup: CDR1 MGHDK, CDR2 SYGVNS. V was trimmed by 6 bases and J by 1 base, leaving 9 bases between them. The length of the CDR3 is 13 residues.

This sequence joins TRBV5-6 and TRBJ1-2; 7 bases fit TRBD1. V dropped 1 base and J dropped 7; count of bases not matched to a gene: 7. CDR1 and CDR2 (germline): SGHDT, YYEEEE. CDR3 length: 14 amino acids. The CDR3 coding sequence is TGTGCCAGCAGCTTGTTTAGGGGGCTGTTTGGCTACACCTTC. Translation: CASSLFRGLFGYTF.

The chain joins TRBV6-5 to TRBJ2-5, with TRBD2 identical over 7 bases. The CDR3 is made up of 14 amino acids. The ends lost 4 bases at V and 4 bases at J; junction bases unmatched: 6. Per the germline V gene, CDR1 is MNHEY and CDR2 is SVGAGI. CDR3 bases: TGTGCCAGCAGTTGTCGGGGGGAACCAGAGACCCAGTACTTC. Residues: CASSCRGEPETQYF.

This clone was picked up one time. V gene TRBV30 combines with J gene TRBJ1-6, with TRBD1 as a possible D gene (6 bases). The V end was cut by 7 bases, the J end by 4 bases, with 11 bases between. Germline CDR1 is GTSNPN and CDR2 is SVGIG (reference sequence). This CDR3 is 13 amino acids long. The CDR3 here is CAFRDTYNSPLHF. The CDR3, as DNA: TGTGCCTTCCGGGACACTTATAATTCACCCCTCCACTTT.

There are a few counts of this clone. CDR3 in amino acids: CASSPYREGNEQFF. CDR3 nucleotides: TGTGCCAGCAGCCCTTACAGGGAAGGGAATGAGCAGTTCTTC. The V gene is TRBV28, the J gene TRBJ2-1, with D possibly matching TRBD1 (6 bases). The CDR3 has 14 residues. CDR1 is MDHEN, CDR2 SYDVKM, per germline. The V gene lost 6 bases and the J gene lost 7 bases, with 16 bases spanning the gap.

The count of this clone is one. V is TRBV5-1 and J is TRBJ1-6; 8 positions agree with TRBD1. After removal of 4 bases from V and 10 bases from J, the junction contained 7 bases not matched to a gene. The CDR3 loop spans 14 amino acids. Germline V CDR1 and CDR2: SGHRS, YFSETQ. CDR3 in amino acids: CASSSGQGGSPLHF. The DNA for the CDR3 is TGCGCCAGCAGCAGTGGACAGGGCGGCTCACCCCTCCACTTT.

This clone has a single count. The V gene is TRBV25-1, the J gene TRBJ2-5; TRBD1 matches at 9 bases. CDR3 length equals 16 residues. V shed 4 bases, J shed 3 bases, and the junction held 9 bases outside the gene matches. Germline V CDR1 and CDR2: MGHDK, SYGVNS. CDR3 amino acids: CASSVTGGASKETQYF. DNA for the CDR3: TGTGCCAGCAGTGTTACAGGGGGCGCGAGTAAAGAGACCCAGTACTTC.

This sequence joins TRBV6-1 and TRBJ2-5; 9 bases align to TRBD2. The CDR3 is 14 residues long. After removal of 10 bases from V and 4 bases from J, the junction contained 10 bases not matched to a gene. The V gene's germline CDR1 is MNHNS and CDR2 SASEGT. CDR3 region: CATAPGLALETQYF. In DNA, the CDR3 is TGTGCCACCGCCCCGGGACTAGCTCTAGAGACCCAGTACTTC.